This record looks at one T cell receptor (beta chain) sequence and its context. Its antigen remains unidentified. The data derive from a study of monozygotic twins with inflammatory bowel disease. Study findings and constraints: Concordant and discordant twins showed no difference in repertoire similarity, possibly from limited power.

Per individual sample, eight separate reactions were used to make cDNA. For each CDR3 protein, TCRdb gives one entry from its re-call of the 5' RACE reads, without DNA. Its table lists 350,000 to 550,000 distinct CDR3 sequences. The clonotype was recovered from a human donor with ulcerative colitis or Crohn's disease, or a healthy co-twin of an affected twin (not recorded which). Sequencing was performed on blood.

CDR3 loop: CASSYWGGQGSDTQYF. The chain is built from TRBV6-5 and TRBJ2-3; TCRdb outputs TRBD1, but without DNA this stays unchecked. Germline loops: CDR1 MNHEY, CDR2 SVGAGI. The CDR3 covers 16 residues.